The 6 T cell receptor beta chains below come from one sample, sequenced in a study of blood T cell repertoires in COVID-19. Generated by immunoSEQ multiplex PCR, the TCRdb table keeps only in-frame clones and is missing some. The profile shows about 15,000 clones, 80% to 90% of them singletons. Sequences were obtained from peripheral blood. The receptors shown here come from a human donor in a cohort sampled during active COVID-19.

This clone was observed a single time. V is TRBV12-3 or TRBV12-4 and J is TRBJ1-5; D unresolved. The germline V and J ends were trimmed by 5 bases and 7 bases, with 9 bases remaining between them. CDR3 length: 12 amino acids. The CDR3 sequence: CASSKAGQPQHF. The CDR3, as DNA: TGTGCCAGCAGTAAGGCGGGACAGCCCCAGCATTTT.

The V gene is TRBV11-3, the J gene TRBJ2-3; 11 bases map to TRBD2. The CDR3 extends over 20 amino acids. The junction had 16 bases not matched to a gene; V was cut back by 3 bases and J by 2 bases. Germline lookup yields CDR1 SGHNT and CDR2 YENEEA. CDR3 loop: CASSFQVAGGPGDPTDTQYF. The CDR3 DNA sequence: TGTGCCAGCAGCTTTCAAGTAGCGGGGGGGCCAGGCGATCCCACAGATACGCAGTATTTT.

This rearrangement joins TRBV6-2 or TRBV6-3 to TRBJ2-1; TRBD2 aligns across 12 bases. Germline assignment: CDR1 MNHEY and CDR2 SVGEGT. V trimming: 8 bases; J trimming: 6 bases; junction bases outside the gene matches: 5. This CDR3 spans 14 amino acids. The CDR3 is CASGLAGGPNEQFF. The CDR3 coding sequence is TGTGCCAGCGGCCTAGCGGGAGGGCCCAATGAGCAGTTCTTC.

V gene TRBV19 combines with J gene TRBJ2-1; 8 nucleotides match TRBD1. After removal of 5 bases from V and 7 bases from J, the junction contained 7 bases not matched to a gene. The CDR3 runs 14 residues. The germline V gene encodes CDR1 LNHDA and CDR2 SQIVND (reference sequence). The CDR3 nucleotides are TGTGCCAGTAGTGGGCAGGGGGCTAAGAATGAGCAGTTCTTC. Amino acids: CASSGQGAKNEQFF.

This sequence joins TRBV5-4 and TRBJ1-1; tentative D call: TRBD1 (5 bases). Trimming removed 4 bases from V and 1 base from J, with 20 bases in between. Germline CDR1 is SGHNT and CDR2 is YYREEE (reference sequence). The CDR3 runs to 17 residues. CDR3 sequence: CASSPLLGGGRNTEAFF. Written as DNA, the CDR3 is TGTGCCAGCAGCCCCCTACTAGGCGGGGGGAGGAACACTGAAGCTTTCTTT.

The CDR3 is CASSTQKFTDTQYF. The CDR3 DNA reads TGTGCCAGTAGCACACAGAAATTCACAGATACGCAGTATTTT. This chain links TRBV19 with TRBJ2-3; D is undetermined. With 6 bases removed from V and 2 bases from J, the gap between germline ends came to 12 bases. Germline V lookup: CDR1 LNHDA, CDR2 SQIVND (reference sequence). The CDR3 is made up of 14 amino acids. Supplemented by reference TRBV19 and TRBJ2-3, the full variable domain reads DGGITQSPKYLFRKEGQNVTLSCEQNLNHDAMYWYRQDPGQGLRLIYYSQIVNDFQKGDIAEGYSVSREKKESFPLTVTSAQKNPTAFYLCASSTQKFTDTQYFGPGTRLTVL.